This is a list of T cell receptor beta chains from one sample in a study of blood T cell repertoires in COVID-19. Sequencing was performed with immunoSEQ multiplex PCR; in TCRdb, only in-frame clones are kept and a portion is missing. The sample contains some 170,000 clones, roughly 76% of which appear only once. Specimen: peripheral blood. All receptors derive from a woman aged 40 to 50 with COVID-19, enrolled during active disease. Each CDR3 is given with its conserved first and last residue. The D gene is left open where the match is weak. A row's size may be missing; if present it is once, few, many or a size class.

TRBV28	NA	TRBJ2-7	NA	CASSWPGESYEQYF	TGTGCCAGCAGTTGGCCCGGGGAGTCCTACGAGCAGTACTTC
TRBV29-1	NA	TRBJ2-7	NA	CSVATNLPEQYF	TGCAGCGTTGCCACCAACCTACCCGAGCAGTACTTC
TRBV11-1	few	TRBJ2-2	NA	CASSFFQNTGELFF	TGTGCCAGCAGCTTTTTTCAAAACACCGGGGAGCTGTTTTTT
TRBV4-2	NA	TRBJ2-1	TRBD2	CASSQVAGGHEQFF	TGTGCCAGCAGCCAAGTAGCGGGGGGGCATGAGCAGTTCTTC
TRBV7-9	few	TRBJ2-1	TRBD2	CASSLGISGGAVYNEQFF	TGTGCCAGCAGCTTAGGAATTAGCGGGGGGGCGGTCTACAATGAGCAGTTCTTC
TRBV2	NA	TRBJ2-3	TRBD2	CASSFRQGGGRGGLNTQYF	TGTGCCAGCAGTTTCCGACAGGGTGGTGGGCGGGGGGGCCTGAATACGCAGTATTTT
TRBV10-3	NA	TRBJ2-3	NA	CASTREGTDTQYF	TGTGCCTCAACTAGGGAGGGCACAGATACGCAGTATTTT
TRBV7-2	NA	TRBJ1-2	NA	CASSLYFGGDYGYTF	TGTGCCAGCAGCTTGTATTTCGGGGGTGACTATGGCTACACCTTC
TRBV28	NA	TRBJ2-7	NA	CASSFNYEQYF	TGTGCCAGCAGTTTCAACTACGAGCAGTACTTC
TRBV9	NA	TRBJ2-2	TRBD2	CASSGLAGGGELFF	TGTGCCAGCAGCGGACTAGCGGGGGGCGGGGAGCTGTTTTTT
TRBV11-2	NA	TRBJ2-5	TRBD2	CASSSIRGGMAQYF	TGTGCCAGCAGCTCAATCCGGGGAGGGATGGCCCAGTACTTC
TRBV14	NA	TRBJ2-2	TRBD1	CASSHTGGKGGELFF	TGTGCCAGCAGCCACACAGGGGGCAAAGGCGGGGAGCTGTTTTTT
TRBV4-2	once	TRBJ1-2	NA	CASSQEPGQSGYTF	TGTGCCAGCAGCCAAGAACCCGGACAGTCGGGCTACACCTTC
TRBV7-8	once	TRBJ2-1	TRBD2	CASSVGLAGAMSYNEQFF	TGTGCCAGCAGTGTAGGCCTAGCGGGAGCGATGTCCTACAATGAGCAGTTCTTC
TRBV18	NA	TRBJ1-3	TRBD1	CASSPVTGASGNTIYF	TGTGCCAGCTCACCGGTGACAGGGGCTTCTGGAAACACCATATATTTT
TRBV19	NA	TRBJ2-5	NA	CASSMWRQETQYF	TGTGCCAGTAGTATGTGGCGGCAAGAGACCCAGTACTTC
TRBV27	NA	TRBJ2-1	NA	CASKDRGSDEQFF	TGTGCCAGCAAGGATAGGGGCTCGGATGAGCAGTTCTTC
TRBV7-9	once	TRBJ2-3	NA	CASSLYGGGERDTQYF	TGTGCCAGCAGCTTATACGGAGGGGGCGAGCGAGATACGCAGTATTTT
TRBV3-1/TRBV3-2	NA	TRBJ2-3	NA	CASSGNNRGQTHSTDTQYF	TGTGCCAGCAGCGGAAACAACCGCGGACAAACCCATAGCACAGATACGCAGTATTTT
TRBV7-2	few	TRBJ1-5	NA	CASSLGAGEYQPQHF	TGTGCCAGCAGCTTAGGGGCAGGGGAATATCAGCCCCAGCATTTT
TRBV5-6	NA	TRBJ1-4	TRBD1	CASSNAGGWFDEKLFF	TGTGCCAGCAGCAACGCAGGGGGCTGGTTCGATGAAAAACTGTTTTTT
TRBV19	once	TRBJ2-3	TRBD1	CASSSGDRVKDTQYF	TGTGCCAGTAGTTCCGGGGACAGGGTCAAAGATACGCAGTATTTT
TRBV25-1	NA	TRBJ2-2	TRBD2	CASRTSGDHGELFF	TGTGCCAGCAGGACTAGCGGGGATCACGGGGAGCTGTTTTTT
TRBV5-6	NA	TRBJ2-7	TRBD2	CASSLLAGGTSEQYF	TGTGCCAGCAGCTTGTTAGCGGGAGGAACTAGTGAGCAGTACTTC
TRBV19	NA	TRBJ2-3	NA	CASTPGHSSTDTQYF	TGTGCCAGTACCCCCGGACATTCGTCCACAGATACGCAGTATTTT
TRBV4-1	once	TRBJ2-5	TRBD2	CASSQDLAGFGETQYF	TGCGCCAGCAGCCAAGATCTAGCGGGGTTTGGGGAGACCCAGTACTTC
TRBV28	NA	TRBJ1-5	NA	CASSFLRSNQPQHF	TGTGCCAGCAGTTTTCTGCGTAGCAATCAGCCCCAGCATTTT
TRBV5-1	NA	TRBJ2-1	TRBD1	CASSQLGQGEFF	TGCGCCAGCAGCCAACTGGGACAGGGTGAATTCTTC
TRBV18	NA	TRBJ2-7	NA	CASSPRRTYEQYF	TGTGCCAGCTCACCAAGGCGGACCTACGAGCAGTACTTC
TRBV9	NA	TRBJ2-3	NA	CASSPRGGGQSTDTQYF	TGTGCCAGCAGCCCTCGCGGAGGGGGACAGAGCACAGATACGCAGTATTTT
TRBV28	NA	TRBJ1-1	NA	CASSPPRGTEAFF	TGTGCCAGCAGCCCCCCGAGGGGGACTGAAGCTTTCTTT
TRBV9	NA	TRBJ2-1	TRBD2	CASSVGPSGSYNEQFF	TGTGCCAGCAGCGTGGGGCCTAGCGGCTCCTACAATGAGCAGTTCTTC
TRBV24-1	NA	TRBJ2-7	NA	CATSAPGYYEQYF	TGTGCCACCAGTGCCCCAGGTTACTACGAGCAGTACTTC
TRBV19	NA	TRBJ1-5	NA	CASSITGYQPQHF	TGTGCCAGTAGTATAACCGGGTATCAGCCCCAGCATTTT
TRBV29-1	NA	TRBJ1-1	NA	CSVDRGTEAFF	TGCAGCGTTGACCGGGGGACTGAAGCTTTCTTT
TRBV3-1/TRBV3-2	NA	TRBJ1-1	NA	CASSQRTEGGWGVEAFF	TGTGCCAGCAGCCAAAGGACCGAGGGTGGATGGGGTGTGGAAGCTTTCTTT
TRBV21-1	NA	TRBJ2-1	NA	CASITIGLAGLEDEQFF	TGTGCCAGCATCACCATCGGGCTAGCGGGACTTGAGGATGAGCAGTTCTTC
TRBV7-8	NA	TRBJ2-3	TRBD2	CASSFGPPMGLGADTQYF	TGTGCCAGCAGCTTTGGGCCCCCGATGGGACTAGGCGCAGATACGCAGTATTTT
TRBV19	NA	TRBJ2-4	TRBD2	CASSIRGLAGAPMGENIQYF	TGTGCCAGTAGTATCCGGGGACTAGCGGGGGCCCCGATGGGGGAAAACATTCAGTACTTC
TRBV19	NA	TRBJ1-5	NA	CASSIVGGNQPQHF	TGTGCCAGTAGTATAGTAGGGGGCAATCAGCCCCAGCATTTT
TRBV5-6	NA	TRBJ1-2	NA	CASSLTAGAMTDF	TGTGCCAGCAGCTTGACAGCGGGTGCTATGACAGACTTC
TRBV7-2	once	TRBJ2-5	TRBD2	CASSLKVTWTRGRETQYF	TGTGCCAGCAGCTTAAAGGTCACCTGGACTAGAGGGCGAGAGACCCAGTACTTC
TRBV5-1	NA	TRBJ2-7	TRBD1	CASSLLIFQGEGEQYF	TGCGCCAGCAGCTTGCTGATTTTCCAGGGGGAAGGGGAGCAGTACTTC
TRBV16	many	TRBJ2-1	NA	CASSQAPRGRNNEQFF	TGTGCCAGCAGCCAAGCACCGCGGGGGCGGAACAATGAGCAGTTCTTC
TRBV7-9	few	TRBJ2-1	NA	CASSLVPAGNNEQFF	TGTGCCAGCAGCTTGGTGCCCGCCGGTAACAATGAGCAGTTCTTC
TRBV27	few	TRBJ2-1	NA	CASSPLSLQGNEQFF	TGTGCCAGCAGTCCCCTTAGCCTCCAGGGCAATGAGCAGTTCTTC
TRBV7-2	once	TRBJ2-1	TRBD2	CASSLSGGRNEQFF	TGTGCCAGCAGCCTTAGCGGGGGGAGGAATGAGCAGTTCTTC
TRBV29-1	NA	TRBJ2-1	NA	CSLRESFYNEQFF	TGCAGCCTCCGGGAGAGTTTCTACAATGAGCAGTTCTTC
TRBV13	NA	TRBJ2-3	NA	CASSFGLTDTQYF	TGTGCCAGCAGCTTCGGACTCACAGATACGCAGTATTTT
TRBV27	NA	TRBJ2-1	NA	CASSFTGGNEQFF	TGTGCCAGCAGTTTTACAGGAGGGAATGAGCAGTTCTTC
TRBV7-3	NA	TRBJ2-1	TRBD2	CASSLMGFGLAGSNEQFF	TGTGCCAGCAGCTTAATGGGTTTTGGGCTAGCGGGGTCAAATGAGCAGTTCTTC
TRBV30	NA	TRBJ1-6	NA	CAWSVRGVGRRSYNSPLHF	TGTGCCTGGAGTGTGCGGGGTGTGGGCAGGAGGTCCTATAATTCACCCCTCCACTTT